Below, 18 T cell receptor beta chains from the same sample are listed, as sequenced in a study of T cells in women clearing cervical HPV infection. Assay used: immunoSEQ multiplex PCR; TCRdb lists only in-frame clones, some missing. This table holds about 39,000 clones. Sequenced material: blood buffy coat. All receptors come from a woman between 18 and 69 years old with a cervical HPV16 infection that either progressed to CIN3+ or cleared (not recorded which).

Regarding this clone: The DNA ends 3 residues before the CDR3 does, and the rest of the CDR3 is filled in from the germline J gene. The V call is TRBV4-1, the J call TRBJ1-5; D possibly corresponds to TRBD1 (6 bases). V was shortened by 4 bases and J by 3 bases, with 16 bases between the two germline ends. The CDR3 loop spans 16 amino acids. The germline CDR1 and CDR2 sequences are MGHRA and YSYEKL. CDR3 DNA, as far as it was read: TGCGCCAGCAGCCCCACCCCGGGGGGCTACAATCAGCCC. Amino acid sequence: CASSPTPGGYNQP. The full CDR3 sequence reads CASSPTPGGYNQPQHF.

Incomplete CDR3 DNA: TGCAGTGCGCCCGGGACTGGCATTGGGGGTACG. Translating gives CSAPGTGIGGT. The whole CDR3 sequence is CSAPGTGIGGTQYF. This chain joins TRBV20-1 and TRBJ2-3; possibly TRBD2 for D (6 bases). Coverage ceases 3 residues before the CDR3 finishes, and the germline J gene fills in the end. CDR3 length equals 14 residues. Germline-derived CDR1 and CDR2 are DFQATT and SNEGSKA (reference sequence). Trimming shortened V by 6 bases and J by 8 bases, and 21 bases separated the two germline ends.

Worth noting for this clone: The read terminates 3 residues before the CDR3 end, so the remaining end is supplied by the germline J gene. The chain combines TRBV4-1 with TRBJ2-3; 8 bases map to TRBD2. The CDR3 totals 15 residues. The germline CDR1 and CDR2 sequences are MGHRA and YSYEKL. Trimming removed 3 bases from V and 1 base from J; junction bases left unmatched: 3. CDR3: CASSQREARTDTQYF. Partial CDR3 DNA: TGCGCCAGCAGCCAGCGGGAGGCCCGCACAGATACG.

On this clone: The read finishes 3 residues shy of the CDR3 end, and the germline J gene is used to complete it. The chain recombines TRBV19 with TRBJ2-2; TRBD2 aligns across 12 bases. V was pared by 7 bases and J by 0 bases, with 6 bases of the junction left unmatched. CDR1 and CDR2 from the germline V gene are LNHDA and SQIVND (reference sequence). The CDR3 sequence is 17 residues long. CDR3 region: CASMSSGRASNTGELFF. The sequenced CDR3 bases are TGTGCCAGTATGTCTAGCGGGAGGGCCTCGAACACCGGGGAG.

The CDR3 loop is CSARAGTYEQYF. Incomplete CDR3 DNA: TGCAGTGCTAGAGCGGGGACCTACGAG. The chain recombines TRBV20-1 with TRBJ2-7; possible D gene TRBD2, 5 bases. The read terminates 3 residues before the CDR3 end, so the remaining end is supplied by the germline J gene. Trimming removed 1 base from V and 2 bases from J, with 6 bases in between. The CDR3 is 12 residues long. The V gene's germline CDR1 is DFQATT and CDR2 SNEGSKA (reference sequence).

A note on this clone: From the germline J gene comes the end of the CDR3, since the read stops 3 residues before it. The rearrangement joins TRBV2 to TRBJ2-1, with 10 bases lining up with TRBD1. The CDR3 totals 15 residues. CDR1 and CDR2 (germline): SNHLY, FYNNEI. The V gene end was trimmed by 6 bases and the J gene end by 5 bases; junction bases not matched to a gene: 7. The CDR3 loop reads CASRTGTGVNNEQFF. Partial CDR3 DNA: TGTGCCAGCAGAACCGGGACAGGGGTAAACAATGAG.

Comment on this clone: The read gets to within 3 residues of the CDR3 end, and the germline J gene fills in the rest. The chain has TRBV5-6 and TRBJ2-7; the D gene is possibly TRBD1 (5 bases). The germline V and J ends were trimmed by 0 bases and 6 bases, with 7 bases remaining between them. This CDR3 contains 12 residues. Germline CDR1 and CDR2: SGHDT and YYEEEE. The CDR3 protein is CASSLGGTEQYF. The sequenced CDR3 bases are TGTGCCAGCAGCTTGGGGGGCACCGAG.

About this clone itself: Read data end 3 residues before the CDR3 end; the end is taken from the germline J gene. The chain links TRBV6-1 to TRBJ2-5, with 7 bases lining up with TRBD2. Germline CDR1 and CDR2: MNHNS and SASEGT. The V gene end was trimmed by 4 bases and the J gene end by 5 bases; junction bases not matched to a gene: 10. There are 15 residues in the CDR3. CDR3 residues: CASSGGGVVEETQYF. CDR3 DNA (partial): TGTGCCAGCAGTGGCGGGGGAGTGGTAGAGGAGACC.

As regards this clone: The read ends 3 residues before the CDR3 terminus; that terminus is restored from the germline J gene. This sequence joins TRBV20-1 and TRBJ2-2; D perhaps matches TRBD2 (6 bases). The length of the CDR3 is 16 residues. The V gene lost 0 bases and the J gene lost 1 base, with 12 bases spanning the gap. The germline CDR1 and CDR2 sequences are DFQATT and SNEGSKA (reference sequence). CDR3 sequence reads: CSAREVGGWNTGELFF. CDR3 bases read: TGCAGTGCTAGAGAGGTGGGGGGTTGGAACACCGGGGAG.

The part of the CDR3 DNA that was read is TGCAGTGCTAGTGAGCAACAAGAGACC. Encoded protein: CSASEQQET. The entire CDR3 protein reads CSASEQQETQYF. The J gene is TRBJ2-5, the V gene TRBV20-1; D gene unclear. The read ends 3 residues early relative to the CDR3; the germline J gene fills the gap. The V gene's germline CDR1 is DFQATT and CDR2 SNEGSKA (reference sequence). This CDR3 is 12 amino acids long. The V end lost 3 bases, the J end lost 2 bases, and 7 bases lay between the germline ends.

The CDR3: CAWSETSGRLDDYTF. The covered CDR3 bases are TGTGCCTGGAGTGAGACTAGCGGGAGATTGGATGAC. The V gene is TRBV30, the J gene TRBJ1-2; D gene uncertain. The CDR3 end falls 3 residues outside the read, so it is completed with the germline J gene. Per the germline V gene, CDR1 is GTSNPN and CDR2 is SVGIG (reference sequence). The CDR3 consists of 15 residues.

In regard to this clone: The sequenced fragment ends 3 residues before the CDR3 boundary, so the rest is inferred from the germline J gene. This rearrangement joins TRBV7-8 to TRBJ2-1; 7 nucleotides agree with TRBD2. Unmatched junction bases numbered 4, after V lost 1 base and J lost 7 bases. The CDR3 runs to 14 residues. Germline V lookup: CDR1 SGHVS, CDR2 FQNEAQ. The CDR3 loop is CASSLVSGGNEQFF. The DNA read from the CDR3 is TGTGCCAGCAGCTTAGTCTCCGGGGGGAATGAG.

CDR3 DNA (partial): TGCAGTGCTGGACCGTTTGAGATGGGGCATTTGGCCATATACGAG. Its translation is CSAGPFEMGHLAIYE. The whole CDR3 region reads CSAGPFEMGHLAIYEQYF. The chain employs TRBV20-1 and TRBJ2-7; tentative D call: TRBD1 (5 bases). The CDR3 goes on 3 residues after the read ends, and that part is filled in from the germline J gene. The CDR3 consists of 18 residues. V was trimmed by 5 bases and J by 4 bases, leaving 30 bases between them. Germline V gene data show CDR1 as DFQATT and CDR2 as SNEGSKA (reference sequence).

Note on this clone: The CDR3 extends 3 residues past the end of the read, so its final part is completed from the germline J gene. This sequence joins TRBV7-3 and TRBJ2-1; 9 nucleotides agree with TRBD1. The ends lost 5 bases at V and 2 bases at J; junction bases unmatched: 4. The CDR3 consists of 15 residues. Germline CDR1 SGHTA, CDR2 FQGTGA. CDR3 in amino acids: CASSQGQGTYNEQFF. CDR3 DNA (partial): TGTGCCAGCAGCCAGGGACAGGGAACCTACAATGAG.

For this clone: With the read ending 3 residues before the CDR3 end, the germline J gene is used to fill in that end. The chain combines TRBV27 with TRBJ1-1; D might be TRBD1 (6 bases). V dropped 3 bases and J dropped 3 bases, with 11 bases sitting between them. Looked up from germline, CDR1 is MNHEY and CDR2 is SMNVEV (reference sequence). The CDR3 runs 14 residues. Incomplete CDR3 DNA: TGTGCCAGCAGTTTTTTCAGGGGAGACACTGAA. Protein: CASSFFRGDTE. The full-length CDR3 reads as CASSFFRGDTEAFF.

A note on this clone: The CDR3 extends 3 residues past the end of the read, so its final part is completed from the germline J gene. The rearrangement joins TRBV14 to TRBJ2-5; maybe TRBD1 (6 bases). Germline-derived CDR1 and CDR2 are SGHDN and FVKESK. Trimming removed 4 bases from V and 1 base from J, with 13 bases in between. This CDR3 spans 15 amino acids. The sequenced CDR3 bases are TGTGCCAGCAGCCCCCCGGGACACCCCCAAGAGACC. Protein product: CASSPPGHPQET. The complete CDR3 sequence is CASSPPGHPQETQYF.

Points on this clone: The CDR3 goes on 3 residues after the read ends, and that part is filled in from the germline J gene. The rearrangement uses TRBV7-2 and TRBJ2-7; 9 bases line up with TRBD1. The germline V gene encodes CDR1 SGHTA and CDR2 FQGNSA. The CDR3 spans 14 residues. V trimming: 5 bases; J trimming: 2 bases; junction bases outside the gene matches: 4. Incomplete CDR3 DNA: TGTGCCAGCAGCCCGGGACAGGGCCCCTACGAG. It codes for CASSPGQGPYE. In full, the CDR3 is CASSPGQGPYEQYF. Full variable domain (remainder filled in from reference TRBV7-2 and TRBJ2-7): GAGVSQSPSNKVTEKGKDVELRCDPISGHTALYWYRQSLGQGLEFLIYFQGNSAPDKSGLPSDRFSAERTGGSVSTLTIQRTQQEDSAVYLCASSPGQGPYEQYFGPGTRLTVT.

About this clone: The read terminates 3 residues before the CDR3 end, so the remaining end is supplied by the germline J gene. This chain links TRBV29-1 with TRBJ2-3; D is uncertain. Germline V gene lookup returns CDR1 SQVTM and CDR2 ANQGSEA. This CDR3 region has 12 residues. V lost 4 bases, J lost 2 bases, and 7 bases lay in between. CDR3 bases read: TGCAGCGTTGCCCCTAACACAGATACG. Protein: CSVAPNTDT. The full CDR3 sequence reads CSVAPNTDTQYF.